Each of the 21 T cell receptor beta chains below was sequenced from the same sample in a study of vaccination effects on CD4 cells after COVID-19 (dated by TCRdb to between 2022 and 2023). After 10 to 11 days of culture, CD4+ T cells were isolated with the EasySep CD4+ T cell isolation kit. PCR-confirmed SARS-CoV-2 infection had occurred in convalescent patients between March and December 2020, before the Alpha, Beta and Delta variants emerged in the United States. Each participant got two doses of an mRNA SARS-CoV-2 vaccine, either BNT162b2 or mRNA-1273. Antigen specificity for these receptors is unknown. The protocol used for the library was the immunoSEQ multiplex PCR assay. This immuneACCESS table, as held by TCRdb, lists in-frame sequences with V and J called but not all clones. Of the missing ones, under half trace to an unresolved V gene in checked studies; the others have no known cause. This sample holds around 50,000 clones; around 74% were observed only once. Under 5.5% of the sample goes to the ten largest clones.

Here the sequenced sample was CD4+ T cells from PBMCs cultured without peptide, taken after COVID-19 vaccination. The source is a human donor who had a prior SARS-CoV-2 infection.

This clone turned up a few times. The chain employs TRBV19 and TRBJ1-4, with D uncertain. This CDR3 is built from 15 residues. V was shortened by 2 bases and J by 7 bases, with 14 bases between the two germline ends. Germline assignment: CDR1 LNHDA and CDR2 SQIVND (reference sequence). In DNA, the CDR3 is TGTGCCAGTAGTATAACCCCGAGGAAGGGTGAAAAACTGTTTTTT. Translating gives CASSITPRKGEKLFF. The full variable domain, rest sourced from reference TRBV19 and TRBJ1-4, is DGGITQSPKYLFRKEGQNVTLSCEQNLNHDAMYWYRQDPGQGLRLIYYSQIVNDFQKGDIAEGYSVSREKKESFPLTVTSAQKNPTAFYLCASSITPRKGEKLFFGSGTQLSVL.

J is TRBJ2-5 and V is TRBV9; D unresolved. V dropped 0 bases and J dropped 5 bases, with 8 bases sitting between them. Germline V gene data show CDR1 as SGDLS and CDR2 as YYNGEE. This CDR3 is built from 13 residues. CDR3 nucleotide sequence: TGTGCCAGCAGCGTAGCGATTCGGGAGACCCAGTACTTC. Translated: CASSVAIRETQYF.

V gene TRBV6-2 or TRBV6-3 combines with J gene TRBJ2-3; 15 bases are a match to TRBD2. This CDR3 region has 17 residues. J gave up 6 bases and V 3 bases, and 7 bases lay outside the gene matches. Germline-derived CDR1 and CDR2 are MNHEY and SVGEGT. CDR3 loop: CASSYGTSGGSMDTQYF. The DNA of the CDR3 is TGTGCCAGCAGTTATGGGACTAGCGGGGGGAGTATGGATACGCAGTATTTT.

For the CDR3, the DNA is TGTGCCACCAGCAGAGAAAGGGGGGGACTAGCGTTATTAGGGTGGAATGAGCAGTTCTTC. This codes for CATSRERGGLALLGWNEQFF. The chain carries TRBV15 and TRBJ2-1; TRBD2 matches at 10 bases. Per the germline V gene, CDR1 is LNHNV and CDR2 is YYDKDF (reference sequence). This CDR3 spans 20 amino acids. With V trimmed by 0 bases and J by 7 bases, 18 bases remained unmatched.

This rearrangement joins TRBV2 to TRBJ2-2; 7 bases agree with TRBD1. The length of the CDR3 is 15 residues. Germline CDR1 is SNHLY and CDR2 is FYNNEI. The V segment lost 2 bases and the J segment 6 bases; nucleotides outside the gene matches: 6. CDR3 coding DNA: TGTGCCAGCAGTGAATTCAGGGGGTCCGCCGGGGAGCTGTTTTTT. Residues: CASSEFRGSAGELFF.

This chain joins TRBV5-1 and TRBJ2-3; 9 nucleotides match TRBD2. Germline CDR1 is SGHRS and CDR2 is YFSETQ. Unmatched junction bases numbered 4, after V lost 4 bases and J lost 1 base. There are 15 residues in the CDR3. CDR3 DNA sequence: TGCGCCAGCAGCCCCCGGACTAGCGGCACAGATACGCAGTATTTT. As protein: CASSPRTSGTDTQYF.

CDR3 nucleotide sequence: TGTGCCAGCAGTTCGATCGGTGAGGACAGCGGACAACAGCCCCAGCATTTT. Encoded protein: CASSSIGEDSGQQPQHF. The chain combines TRBV28 with TRBJ1-5; tentatively, D is TRBD1 (6 bases). This CDR3 is 17 amino acids long. Germline V CDR1 and CDR2: MDHEN, SYDVKM. Trimming stripped 4 bases from V and 7 bases from J, with 23 bases between.

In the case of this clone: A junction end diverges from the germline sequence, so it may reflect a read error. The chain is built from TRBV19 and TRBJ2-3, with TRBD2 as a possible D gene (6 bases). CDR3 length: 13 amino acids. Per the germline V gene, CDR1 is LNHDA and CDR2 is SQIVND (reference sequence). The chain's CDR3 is CANSIGGTDTQYF. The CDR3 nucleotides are TGTGCCAATAGTATAGGAGGGACAGATACGCAGTATTTT.

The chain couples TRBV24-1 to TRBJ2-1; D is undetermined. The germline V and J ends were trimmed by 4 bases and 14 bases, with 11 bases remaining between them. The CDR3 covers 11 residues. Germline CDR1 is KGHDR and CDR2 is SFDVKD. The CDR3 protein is CATSDPSTEFF. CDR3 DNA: TGTGCCACCAGTGACCCATCTACGGAGTTCTTC.

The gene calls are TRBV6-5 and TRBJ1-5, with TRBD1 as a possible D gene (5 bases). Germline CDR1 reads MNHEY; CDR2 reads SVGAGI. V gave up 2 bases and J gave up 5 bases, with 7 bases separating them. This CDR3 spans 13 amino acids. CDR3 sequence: CASSYGTHQPQHF. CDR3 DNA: TGTGCCAGCAGTTACGGGACCCATCAGCCCCAGCATTTT.

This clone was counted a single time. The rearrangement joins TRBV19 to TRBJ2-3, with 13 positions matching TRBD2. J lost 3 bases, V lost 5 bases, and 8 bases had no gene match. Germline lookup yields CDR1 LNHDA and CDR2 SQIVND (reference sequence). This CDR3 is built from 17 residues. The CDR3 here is CASSPMTSGGSTDTQYF. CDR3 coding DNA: TGTGCCAGTAGTCCGATGACTAGCGGGGGGTCTACAGATACGCAGTATTTT.

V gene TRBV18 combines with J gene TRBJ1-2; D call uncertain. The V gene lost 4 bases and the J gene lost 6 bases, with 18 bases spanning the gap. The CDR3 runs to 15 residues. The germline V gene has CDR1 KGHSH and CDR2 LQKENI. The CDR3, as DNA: TGTGCCAGCTCACGTGGGCAGAATCCGGCTGATGGCTACACCTTC. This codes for CASSRGQNPADGYTF.

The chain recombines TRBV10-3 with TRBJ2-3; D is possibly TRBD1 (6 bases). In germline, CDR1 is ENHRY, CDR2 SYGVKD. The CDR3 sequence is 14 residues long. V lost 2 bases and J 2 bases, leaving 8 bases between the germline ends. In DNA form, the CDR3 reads TGTGCCATCAGTGAGGGGGACAACACAGATACGCAGTATTTT. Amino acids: CAISEGDNTDTQYF.

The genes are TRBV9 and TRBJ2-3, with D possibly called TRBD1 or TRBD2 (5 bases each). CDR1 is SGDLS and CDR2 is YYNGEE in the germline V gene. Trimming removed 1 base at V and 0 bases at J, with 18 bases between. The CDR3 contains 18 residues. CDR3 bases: TGTGCCAGCAGCGTAACAACACATAGGGGAGCTAGCACAGATACGCAGTATTTT. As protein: CASSVTTHRGASTDTQYF. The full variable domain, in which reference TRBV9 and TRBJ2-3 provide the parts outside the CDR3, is DSGVTQTPKHLITATGQRVTLRCSPRSGDLSVYWYQQSLDQGLQFLIQYYNGEERAKGNILERFSAQQFPDLHSELNLSSLELGDSALYFCASSVTTHRGASTDTQYFGPGTRLTVL.

CDR3 nucleotides: TGCGCCAGCAGCCTTGGCGGGGGGGCCAGAGAGACCCAGTACTTC. Translated: CASSLGGGARETQYF. The chain links TRBV4-1 to TRBJ2-5, with 9 bases identical to TRBD2. The CDR3 is 15 residues long. V lost 4 bases and J lost 4; bases outside the gene matches: 7. The germline CDR1 and CDR2 sequences are MGHRA and YSYEKL.

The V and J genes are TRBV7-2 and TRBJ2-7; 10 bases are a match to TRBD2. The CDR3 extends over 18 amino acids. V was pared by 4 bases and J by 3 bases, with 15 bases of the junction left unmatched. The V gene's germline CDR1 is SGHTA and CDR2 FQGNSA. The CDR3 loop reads CASSYRGDSGRTFYEQYF. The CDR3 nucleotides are TGTGCCAGCAGCTACCGAGGTGATAGCGGGAGGACTTTCTACGAGCAGTACTTC.

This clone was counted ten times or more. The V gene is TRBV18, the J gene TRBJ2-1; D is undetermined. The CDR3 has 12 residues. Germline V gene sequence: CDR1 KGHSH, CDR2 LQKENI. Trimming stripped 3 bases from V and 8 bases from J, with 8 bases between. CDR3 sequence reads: CASSPSSDEQFF. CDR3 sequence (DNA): TGTGCCAGCTCACCTTCTTCCGATGAGCAGTTCTTC.

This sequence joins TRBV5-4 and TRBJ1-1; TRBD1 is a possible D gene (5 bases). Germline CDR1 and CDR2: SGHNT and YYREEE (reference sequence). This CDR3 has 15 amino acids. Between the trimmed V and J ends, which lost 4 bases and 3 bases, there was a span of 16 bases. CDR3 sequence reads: CASSGWSGGDTEAFF. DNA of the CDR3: TGTGCCAGCAGCGGGTGGTCGGGGGGAGACACTGAAGCTTTCTTT.

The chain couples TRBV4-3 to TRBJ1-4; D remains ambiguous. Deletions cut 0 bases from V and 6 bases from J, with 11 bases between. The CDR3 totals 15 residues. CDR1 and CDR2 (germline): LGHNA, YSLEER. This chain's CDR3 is CASSQDGLHHEKLFF. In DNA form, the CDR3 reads TGCGCCAGCAGCCAAGATGGGCTACACCATGAAAAACTGTTTTTT.

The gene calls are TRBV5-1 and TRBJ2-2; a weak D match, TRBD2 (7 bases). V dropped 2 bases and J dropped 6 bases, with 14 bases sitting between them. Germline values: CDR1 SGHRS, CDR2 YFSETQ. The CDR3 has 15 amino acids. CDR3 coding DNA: TGCGCCAGCAGCTTTTCTGCGGGGGCGCCCGGGGAGCTGTTTTTT. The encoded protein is CASSFSAGAPGELFF. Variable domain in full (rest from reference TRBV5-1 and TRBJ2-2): KAGVTQTPRYLIKTRGQQVTLSCSPISGHRSVSWYQQTPGQGLQFLFEYFSETQRNKGNFPGRFSGRQFSNSRSEMNVSTLELGDSALYLCASSFSAGAPGELFFGEGSRLTVL.

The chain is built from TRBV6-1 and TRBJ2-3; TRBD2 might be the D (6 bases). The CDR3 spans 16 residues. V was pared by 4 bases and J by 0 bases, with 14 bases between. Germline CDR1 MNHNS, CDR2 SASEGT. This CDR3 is CASSAGIAASTDTQYF. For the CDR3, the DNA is TGTGCCAGCAGTGCCGGGATAGCGGCTAGCACAGATACGCAGTATTTT.